The clone carrying this T cell receptor beta chain was recorded a few times. Its specificity is unknown. This CDR3 comprises 16 residues. CDR1 and CDR2 (germline): SEHNR, FQNEAQ (reference sequence). V was pared by 7 bases and J by 0 bases, with 16 bases between. This sample stems from a study of T-cell reconstitution after alpha-beta-depleted transplantation in children. General observations from the study: Some patients owed their high day-60 TCRbeta diversity to surviving recipient T cells and thymic progenitors. Expanded graft clones numbering several hundred reportedly gave rise to alpha-beta T cells about two months after transplant. Newly made T cells mostly supplied T-cell counts and diversity one year after transplant.

TCRbeta library construction was performed incorporating unique molecular identifiers. One entry per CDR3 protein, called by TCRdb with MiXCR from the PCR reads. The table lists 780,000 or so distinct CDR3 sequences, roughly 15% of them singletons. The sequences come from PBMCs, mostly from graft donor cells, collected 360 days after TCRalphabeta/CD19-depleted stem cell transplant. The chain uses TRBV7-9 and TRBJ1-3, with D hard to call. This receptor was obtained from a male patient aged 10 to 17 who had a stem cell transplant for acute lymphoblastic leukemia, so the T cells may come from the graft donor. CDR3 protein: CASTLNSADSGNTIYF. In nucleotides, the CDR3 is TGTGCCAGCACCCTGAACTCCGCGGACTCTGGAAACACCATATATTTT.